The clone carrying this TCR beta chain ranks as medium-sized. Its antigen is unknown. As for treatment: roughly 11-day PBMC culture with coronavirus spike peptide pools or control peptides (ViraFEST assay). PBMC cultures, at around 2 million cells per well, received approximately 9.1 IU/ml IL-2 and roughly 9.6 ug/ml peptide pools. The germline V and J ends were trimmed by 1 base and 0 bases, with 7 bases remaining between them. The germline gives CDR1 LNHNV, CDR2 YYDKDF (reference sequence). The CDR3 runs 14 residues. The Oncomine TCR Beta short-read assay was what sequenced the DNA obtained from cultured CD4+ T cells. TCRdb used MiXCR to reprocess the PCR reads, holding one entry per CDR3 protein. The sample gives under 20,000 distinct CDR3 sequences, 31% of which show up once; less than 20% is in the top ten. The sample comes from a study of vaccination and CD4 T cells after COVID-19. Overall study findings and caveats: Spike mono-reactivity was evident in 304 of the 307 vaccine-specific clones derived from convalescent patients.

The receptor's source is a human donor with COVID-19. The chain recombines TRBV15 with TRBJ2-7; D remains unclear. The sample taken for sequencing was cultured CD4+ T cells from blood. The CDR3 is CATSRGQVSYEQYF. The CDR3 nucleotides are TGTGCCACCAGCAGAGGGCAGGTCTCCTACGAGCAGTACTTC.